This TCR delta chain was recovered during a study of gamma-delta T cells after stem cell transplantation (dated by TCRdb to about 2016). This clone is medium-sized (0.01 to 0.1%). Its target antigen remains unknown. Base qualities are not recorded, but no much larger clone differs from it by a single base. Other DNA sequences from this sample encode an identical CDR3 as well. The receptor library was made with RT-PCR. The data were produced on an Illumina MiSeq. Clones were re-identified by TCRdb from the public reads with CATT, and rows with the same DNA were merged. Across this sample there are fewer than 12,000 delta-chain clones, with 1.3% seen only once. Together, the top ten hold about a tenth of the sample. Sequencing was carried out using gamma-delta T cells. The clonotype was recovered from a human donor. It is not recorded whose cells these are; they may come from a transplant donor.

CDR3 protein: CACDPLGDRAYTDKLIF. The DNA sequence is TGTGCCTGTGACCCCCTGGGGGATCGTGCGTACACCGATAAACTCATCTTT. Recombination linked TRDV2 to TRDJ1, with 9 bases aligning to TRDD3. Germline trimming amounts to 3 bases on V and 0 bases on J, with 10 as the count of junction bases outside the gene matches. The CDR3 has 17 amino acids, counting the end cysteine and phenylalanine. Only the CDR3 part of the read is kept: 51 bases, read in frame from the first base. Sequences GEAIGNYY (CDR1) and EKD (CDR2) are obtained from the germline V gene.